A single sample is the source of the 5 T cell receptor beta chains below, sequenced in a study of blood T cell repertoires in COVID-19. The data were produced by immunoSEQ multiplex PCR, yet TCRdb's version contains in-frame clones alone and is incomplete. Of about 250,000 clones in the sample, roughly 81% are singletons; the top ten hold around 6.3%. The specimen sequenced was PBMCs or T cells enriched from blood (not recorded which). These receptors were obtained from a woman aged 50 to 60 who had been exposed to COVID-19.

J is TRBJ1-2 and V is TRBV7-9, with a tentative D call TRBD1 (5 bases). Trimming shortened V by 4 bases and J by 6 bases, and 15 bases separated the two germline ends. The CDR3 consists of 14 residues. Germline V gives CDR1 SEHNR, CDR2 FQNEAQ (reference sequence). The DNA of the CDR3 is TGTGCCAGCAGCTCCCGAGGGGAGGAGGATGGCTACACCTTC. Translated: CASSSRGEEDGYTF.

This chain uses TRBV5-6 with TRBJ2-7; possible D gene TRBD2, 6 bases. The CDR3 consists of 15 residues. Germline CDR1 SGHDT, CDR2 YYEEEE. V was pared by 4 bases and J by 4 bases, with 18 bases between. The CDR3 is CASSNLGEALYEQYF. CDR3 bases: TGTGCCAGCAGCAACCTAGGGGAGGCTTTGTACGAGCAGTACTTC.

The chain carries TRBV2 and TRBJ1-5; D might be TRBD1 (5 bases). V was clipped by 6 bases and J by 5 bases, with 11 bases between them. CDR1 is SNHLY, CDR2 FYNNEI, per germline. This CDR3 region has 13 residues. CDR3 region: CASSGGGDQPQHF. CDR3 sequence (DNA): TGTGCCAGCAGCGGGGGGGGTGATCAGCCCCAGCATTTT.

The chain has TRBV7-9 and TRBJ1-1; 7 positions agree with TRBD1. Trimming took 5 bases from V and 0 from J; bases not matched to a gene: 9. The CDR3 is made up of 16 amino acids. CDR1 and CDR2 from the germline V gene are SEHNR and FQNEAQ (reference sequence). The CDR3 nucleotides are TGTGCCAGCAGCCCGCGGACAGGAGAGATGAACACTGAAGCTTTCTTT. It encodes CASSPRTGEMNTEAFF.

V gene TRBV28 combines with J gene TRBJ1-5; D is possibly TRBD1 (5 bases). V lost 6 bases, J lost 1 base, and 7 bases lay in between. Germline CDR1 MDHEN, CDR2 SYDVKM. This CDR3 region has 13 residues. DNA of the CDR3: TGTGCCAGCAGGGGGGGGAGCAATCAGCCCCAGCATTTT. Residues: CASRGGSNQPQHF.